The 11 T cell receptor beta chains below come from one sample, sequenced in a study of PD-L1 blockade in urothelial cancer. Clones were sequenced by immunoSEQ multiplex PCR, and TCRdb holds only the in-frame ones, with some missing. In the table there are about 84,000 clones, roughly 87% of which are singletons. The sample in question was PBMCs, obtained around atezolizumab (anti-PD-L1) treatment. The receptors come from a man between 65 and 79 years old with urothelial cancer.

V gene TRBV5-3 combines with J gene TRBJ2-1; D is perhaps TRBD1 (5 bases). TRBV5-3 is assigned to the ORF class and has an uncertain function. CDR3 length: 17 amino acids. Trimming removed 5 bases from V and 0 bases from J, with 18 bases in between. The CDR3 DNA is TGTGCCAGAAGGAATTCGTGGCCAGACAGCTCCTACAATGAGCAGTTCTTC. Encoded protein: CARRNSWPDSSYNEQFF.

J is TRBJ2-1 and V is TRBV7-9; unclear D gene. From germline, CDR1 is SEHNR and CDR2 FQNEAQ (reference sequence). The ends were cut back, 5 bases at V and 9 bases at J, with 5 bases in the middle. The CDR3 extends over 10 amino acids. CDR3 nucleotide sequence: TGTGCCAGCAGCGTAATTGAGCAGTTCTTC. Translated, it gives CASSVIEQFF.

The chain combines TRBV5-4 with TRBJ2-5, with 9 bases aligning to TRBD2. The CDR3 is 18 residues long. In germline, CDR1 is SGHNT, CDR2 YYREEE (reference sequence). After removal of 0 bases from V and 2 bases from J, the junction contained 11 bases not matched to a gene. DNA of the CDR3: TGTGCCAGCAGCTTGGAAGTATGGGCGGGGGGGGAACAAGAGACCCAGTACTTC. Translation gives CASSLEVWAGGEQETQYF. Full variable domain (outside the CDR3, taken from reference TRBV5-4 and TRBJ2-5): ETGVTQSPTHLIKTRGQQVTLRCSSQSGHNTVSWYQQALGQGPQFIFQYYREEENGRGNFPPRFSGLQFPNYSSELNVNALELDDSALYLCASSLEVWAGGEQETQYFGPGTRLLVL.

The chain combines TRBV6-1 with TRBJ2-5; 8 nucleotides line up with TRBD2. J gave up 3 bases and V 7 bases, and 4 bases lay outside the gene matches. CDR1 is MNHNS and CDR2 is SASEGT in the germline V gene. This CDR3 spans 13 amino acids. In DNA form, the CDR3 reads TGTGCCAGCACGAGAGCGGGAGAAGAGACCCAGTACTTC. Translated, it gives CASTRAGEETQYF.

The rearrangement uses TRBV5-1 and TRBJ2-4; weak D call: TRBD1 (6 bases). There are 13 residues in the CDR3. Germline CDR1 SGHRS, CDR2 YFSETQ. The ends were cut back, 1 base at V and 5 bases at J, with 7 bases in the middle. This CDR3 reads CASSLKGENIQYF. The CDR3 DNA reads TGCGCCAGCAGCTTGAAGGGGGAAAACATTCAGTACTTC.

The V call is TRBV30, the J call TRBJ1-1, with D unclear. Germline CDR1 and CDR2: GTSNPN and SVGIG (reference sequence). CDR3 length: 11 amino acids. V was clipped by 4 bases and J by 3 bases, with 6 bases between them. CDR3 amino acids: CAWTKHTEAFF. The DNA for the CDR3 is TGTGCCTGGACAAAGCACACTGAAGCTTTCTTT.

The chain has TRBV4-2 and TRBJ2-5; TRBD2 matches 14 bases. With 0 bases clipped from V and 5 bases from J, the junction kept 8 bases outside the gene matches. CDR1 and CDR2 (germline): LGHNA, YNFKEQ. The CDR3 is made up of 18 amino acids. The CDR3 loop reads CASSQEQQTSGGVETQYF. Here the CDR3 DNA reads TGTGCCAGCAGCCAAGAACAGCAGACTAGCGGGGGGGTTGAGACCCAGTACTTC.

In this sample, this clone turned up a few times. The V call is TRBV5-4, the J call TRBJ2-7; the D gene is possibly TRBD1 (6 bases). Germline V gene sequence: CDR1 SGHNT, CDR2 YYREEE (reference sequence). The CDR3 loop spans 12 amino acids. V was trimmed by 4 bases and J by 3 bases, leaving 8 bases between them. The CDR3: CASSQDSYEQYF. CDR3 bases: TGTGCCAGCAGCCAGGACAGCTACGAGCAGTACTTC.

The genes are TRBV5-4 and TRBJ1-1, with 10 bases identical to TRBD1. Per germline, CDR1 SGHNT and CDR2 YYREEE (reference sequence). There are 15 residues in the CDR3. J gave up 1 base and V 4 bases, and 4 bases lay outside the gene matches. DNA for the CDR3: TGTGCCAGCAGCCCCCGGACAGGGGGGAACACTGAAGCTTTCTTT. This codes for CASSPRTGGNTEAFF.

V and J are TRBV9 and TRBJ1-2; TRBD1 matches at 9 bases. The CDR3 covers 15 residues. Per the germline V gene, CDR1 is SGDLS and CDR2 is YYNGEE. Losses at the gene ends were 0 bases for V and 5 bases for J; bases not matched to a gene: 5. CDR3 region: CASSVDGTGIYGYTF. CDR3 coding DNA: TGTGCCAGCAGCGTAGACGGGACAGGGATTTATGGCTACACCTTC.

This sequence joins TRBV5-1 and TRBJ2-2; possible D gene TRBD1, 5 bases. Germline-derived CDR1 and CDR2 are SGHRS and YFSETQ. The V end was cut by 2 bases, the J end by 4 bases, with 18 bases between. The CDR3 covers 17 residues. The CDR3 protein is CASSFPETGPGTGELFF. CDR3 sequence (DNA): TGCGCCAGCAGCTTCCCGGAAACAGGCCCCGGCACCGGGGAGCTGTTTTTT. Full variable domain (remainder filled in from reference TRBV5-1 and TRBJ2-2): KAGVTQTPRYLIKTRGQQVTLSCSPISGHRSVSWYQQTPGQGLQFLFEYFSETQRNKGNFPGRFSGRQFSNSRSEMNVSTLELGDSALYLCASSFPETGPGTGELFFGEGSRLTVL.